The table lists the clone carrying this T cell receptor (beta chain) with a few counts. Its antigen is unknown. Using a J-beta primer mix together with a sample-barcoded 5' primer, a second PCR was run for roughly 6 to 12 cycles. Tags on each cDNA molecule came from a template-switch adaptor with 12 random nucleotides. A minimum of 2.5 million CDR3-containing paired-end reads was obtained for each sample. One entry per CDR3 protein, called by TCRdb with MiXCR from the 5' RACE reads. The table shows roughly 1,800,000 distinct CDR3 sequences, with roughly 49% occurring only once. This specimen belongs to a study of blood T cells in healthy people across ages. Broader study findings: The authors considered diversity estimates from one million T cells to be underestimates.

PBMCs, at least 6 million per sample, were isolated. The CDR3 is 13 amino acids. Germline V lookup: CDR1 SQVTM, CDR2 ANQGSEA. The V segment lost 6 bases and the J segment 0 bases; nucleotides outside the gene matches: 3. The sample comprised blood. The chain recombines TRBV29-1 with TRBJ2-5; 8 nucleotides match TRBD1. The TCR comes from a woman aged 40-49 years in good health. CDR3: CSVLGQDQETQYF. The CDR3 DNA sequence: TGCAGCGTATTGGGACAGGACCAAGAGACCCAGTACTTC. The variable domain in full, completed from reference TRBV29-1 and TRBJ2-5, reads SAVISQKPSRDICQRGTSLTIQCQVDSQVTMMFWYRQQPGQSLTLIATANQGSEATYESGFVIDKFPISRPNLTFSTLTVSNMSPEDSSIYLCSVLGQDQETQYFGPGTRLLVL.